The next 10 T cell receptor beta chains were all read from a single sample in a study of OX40 agonist ivuxolimab in advanced cancers. Measured with immunoSEQ multiplex PCR; TCRdb has only the in-frame clones, and not every one. In the table there are more than 65,000 clones, about 91% of which are singletons. Material: CD4+ or CD8+ T cells sorted from blood, obtained in a trial of the OX40 agonist ivuxolimab. The receptors were gathered from an adult with an advanced solid tumor such as melanoma, head and neck, liver or kidney cancer.

V usage is TRBV5-8 and J usage is TRBJ1-1; D not certain. The germline V gene encodes CDR1 SGHTS and CDR2 YDEGEE. Between the trimmed V and J ends, which lost 2 bases and 0 bases, there was a span of 8 bases. The CDR3 runs 14 residues. Here the CDR3 DNA reads TGTGCCAGCAGCTTCGGACTCTTGAACACTGAAGCTTTCTTT. Translation gives CASSFGLLNTEAFF.

This clone was observed once. This chain connects TRBV29-1 to TRBJ1-4; D not certain. The V end lost 6 bases, the J end lost 2 bases, and 16 bases lay between the germline ends. CDR3 length: 15 amino acids. The germline V gene has CDR1 SQVTM and CDR2 ANQGSEA. DNA of the CDR3: TGCAGCGTCGCGTTGAATCTAGGCACTAATGAAAAACTGTTTTTT. Encoded protein: CSVALNLGTNEKLFF.

This chain uses TRBV19 with TRBJ2-7, with D possibly TRBD2 on 6 matching bases. The CDR3 totals 16 residues. The V gene's germline CDR1 is LNHDA and CDR2 SQIVND (reference sequence). The V end lost 0 bases, the J end lost 3 bases, and 15 bases lay between the germline ends. The DNA of the CDR3 is TGTGCCAGTAGTATAGAATTACTAGCCTCCAACTACGAGCAGTACTTC. Protein sequence: CASSIELLASNYEQYF.

V and J are TRBV9 and TRBJ2-3; TRBD2 matches at 8 bases. The CDR3 runs 18 residues. Trimming took 0 bases from V and 2 from J; bases not matched to a gene: 11. Germline V gives CDR1 SGDLS, CDR2 YYNGEE. CDR3 DNA: TGTGCCAGCAGCGTAGGAACTAGCGGCCTGATATACACAGATACGCAGTATTTT. Residues: CASSVGTSGLIYTDTQYF.

The chain carries TRBV19 and TRBJ1-5, with TRBD1 identical over 7 bases. After removal of 6 bases from V and 3 bases from J, the junction contained 8 bases not matched to a gene. Germline CDR1 LNHDA, CDR2 SQIVND (reference sequence). The CDR3 consists of 15 residues. DNA for the CDR3: TGTGCCAGTAGCTCAGACAGGGCCCTCAATCAGCCCCAGCATTTT. Protein: CASSSDRALNQPQHF. The full variable domain, with the rest looked up from reference TRBV19 and TRBJ1-5, is DGGITQSPKYLFRKEGQNVTLSCEQNLNHDAMYWYRQDPGQGLRLIYYSQIVNDFQKGDIAEGYSVSREKKESFPLTVTSAQKNPTAFYLCASSSDRALNQPQHFGDGTRLSIL.

This sequence joins TRBV7-2 and TRBJ1-1; no clear D. V was trimmed by 5 bases and J by 1 base, leaving 8 bases between them. Per the germline V gene, CDR1 is SGHTA and CDR2 is FQGNSA. The CDR3 spans 13 residues. Here the CDR3 reads CASSSSRNTEAFF. The CDR3 bases are TGTGCCAGCAGCAGCAGTCGGAACACTGAAGCTTTCTTT.

The rearrangement links TRBV5-4 to TRBJ1-2; a possible D gene is TRBD1 (6 bases). V was shortened by 0 bases and J by 0 bases, with 9 bases between the two germline ends. The germline V gene encodes CDR1 SGHNT and CDR2 YYREEE (reference sequence). The CDR3 runs to 15 residues. CDR3 DNA sequence: TGTGCCAGCAGCTTGGCGGGACAACCTAACTATGGCTACACCTTC. It codes for CASSLAGQPNYGYTF.

The rearrangement uses TRBV25-1 and TRBJ2-3; tentatively, D is TRBD2 (6 bases). The V and J ends lost 2 bases and 5 bases respectively, with 14 bases between them. Germline V lookup: CDR1 MGHDK, CDR2 SYGVNS. The CDR3 spans 15 residues. The CDR3 coding sequence is TGTGCCAGCAGTGAACTAGCGCGAGCAGAAGATACGCAGTATTTT. Translating it yields CASSELARAEDTQYF. Using reference TRBV25-1 and TRBJ2-3 for the parts outside the CDR3, the full variable domain is EADIYQTPRYLVIGTGKKITLECSQTMGHDKMYWYQQDPGMELHLIHYSYGVNSTEKGDLSSESTVSRIRTEHFPLTLESARPSHTSQYLCASSELARAEDTQYFGPGTRLTVL.

V usage is TRBV12-1 and J usage is TRBJ2-1; TRBD2, as called in the table, went unchecked against the DNA. TRBV12-1 is listed as a pseudogene. The CDR3 is made up of 17 amino acids. The CDR3 region has the DNA TGTGCCAGCAGCTTTGGTGGGGGTCTAGCGGACCACAATGAGCAGTTCTTC. It encodes CASSFGGGLADHNEQFF.

V gene TRBV19 combines with J gene TRBJ2-1; D uncertain. V was clipped by 5 bases and J by 0 bases, with 11 bases between them. Germline CDR1 reads LNHDA; CDR2 reads SQIVND (reference sequence). The CDR3 runs 15 residues. The CDR3 reads CASSPGASSYNEQFF. CDR3 bases: TGTGCCAGTAGTCCGGGTGCCAGCTCCTACAATGAGCAGTTCTTC.